The entry below describes one T cell receptor beta chain. Antigen: not known. Here immunoSEQ multiplex PCR was the method, and the copy in TCRdb shows in-frame clones only, minus some. The sample includes some 200,000 clones, around 92% of them seen just once. This sample was taken from a study of T cell responses to AZD1222 COVID-19 vaccine. About the study: Pooled samples include second doses given at about 4 or 12 weeks.

Germline V CDR1 and CDR2: MNHNS, SASEGT. V lost 2 bases to trimming and J lost 5 bases, with 6 bases between them. This CDR3 comprises 12 residues. Findings of the study overall: Spike-wide coverage was observed for vaccine-associated CD4 TCRs, with dominant responses at 160-218 and 743-854. Samples come after the peak T cell response, not at day 14. Reports say nearly half of spike-specific TCRs go after unmutated variant regions.

V gene TRBV6-1 combines with J gene TRBJ1-1; D might be TRBD1 (5 bases). This receptor was taken from an adult in good health. Sequencing was performed on peripheral blood, taken on day 0 of AZD1222 vaccination. The CDR3 region has the DNA TGTGCCAGCAGTGAACGGGGGACTGAAGCTTTCTTT. Protein sequence: CASSERGTEAFF.